Listed below are T cell receptor beta chains from one sample, sequenced in a study of blood T cell repertoires in COVID-19. The data were produced by immunoSEQ multiplex PCR, yet TCRdb's version contains in-frame clones alone and is incomplete. The repertoire holds 250,000 to 350,000 clones, 65% to 85% seen once, with about 15% in the top ten. Sequenced input: peripheral blood. These receptors were collected from a person aged 65-85 years with COVID-19, enrolled during active disease. The CDR3 runs from the conserved cysteine through the conserved F or W. Each record gives: clone size, V gene, D gene, J gene, CDR3 protein, CDR3 DNA. D genes are given only for firm matches. Not every row has a clone size; where given, it reads once, few, many or a size class.

once	TRBV6-2/TRBV6-3	TRBD1	TRBJ1-4	CASSYSRTGNEKLFF	TGTGCCAGCAGTTACTCCAGGACAGGGAATGAAAAACTGTTTTTT
once	TRBV18	TRBD2	TRBJ2-7	CASSPTSGRAYEQYF	TGTGCCAGCTCCCCGACTAGCGGGAGGGCGTACGAGCAGTACTTC
few	TRBV28	NA	TRBJ2-5	CASRRATLKAGLQETQYF	TGTGCCAGCAGGAGGGCGACGTTGAAAGCGGGTCTCCAAGAGACCCAGTACTTC
once	TRBV6-6	TRBD2	TRBJ2-3	CASSFLAGRDTQYF	TGTGCCAGCAGTTTCCTAGCGGGTCGAGATACGCAGTATTTT
NA	TRBV28	NA	TRBJ1-2	CASSTGLAGYGYTF	TGTGCCAGCAGTACCGGGCTAGCGGGCTATGGCTACACCTTC
NA	TRBV7-9	TRBD1	TRBJ2-5	CASSFRQGARETQYF	TGTGCCAGCAGCTTCCGACAGGGGGCCAGAGAGACCCAGTACTTC
NA	TRBV9	TRBD1	TRBJ1-6	CASTWGQGDSPLHF	TGTGCCAGCACCTGGGGACAGGGAGATTCACCCCTCCACTTT
NA	TRBV7-2	NA	TRBJ2-7	CASSSGLSTWEQYF	TGTGCCAGCAGCTCTGGACTATCTACGTGGGAGCAGTACTTC
NA	TRBV12-3/TRBV12-4	NA	TRBJ1-1	CASSLGAVTEAFF	TGTGCCAGCAGTTTGGGCGCCGTAACTGAAGCTTTCTTT
few	TRBV5-1	TRBD1	TRBJ1-1	CASGTGIGGAFF	TGCGCCAGCGGGACAGGGATCGGAGGAGCTTTCTTT
NA	TRBV15	TRBD1	TRBJ2-5	CATSRDPTGLNQETQYF	TGTGCCACCAGCAGAGACCCGACAGGGCTCAACCAAGAGACCCAGTACTTC
NA	TRBV16	TRBD1	TRBJ1-5	CASSPDRGRWPQHF	TGTGCCAGCAGCCCGGACAGGGGTAGATGGCCCCAGCATTTT
NA	TRBV19	TRBD1	TRBJ1-5	CASRQQGSGSNQPQHF	TGTGCCAGTCGCCAACAGGGGTCGGGCAGCAATCAGCCCCAGCATTTT
NA	TRBV3-1/TRBV3-2	NA	TRBJ2-1	CASSQEVADSYNEQFF	TGTGCCAGCAGCCAAGAGGTAGCGGACTCCTACAATGAGCAGTTCTTC
NA	TRBV7-2	NA	TRBJ1-5	CASSLRAGSTTFRNQPQHF	TGTGCCAGCAGCTTACGCGCGGGGAGTACCACATTTCGCAATCAGCCCCAGCATTTT
NA	TRBV29-1	TRBD1	TRBJ1-2	CSVGQGEGYTF	TGCAGCGTTGGGCAGGGGGAGGGCTACACCTTC
NA	TRBV19	NA	TRBJ2-2	CGTQGRRAGELFF	TGTGGCACACAGGGGAGGAGGGCCGGGGAGCTGTTTTTT
NA	TRBV30	NA	TRBJ1-6	CAWTGQSNSPLHF	TGTGCCTGGACAGGACAGTCAAATTCACCCCTCCACTTT
NA	TRBV7-3	NA	TRBJ2-3	CASSSKGGASGSTDTQYF	TGTGCCAGCAGCTCTAAAGGGGGGGCTAGCGGAAGCACAGATACGCAGTATTTT
many	TRBV9	TRBD1	TRBJ1-6	CASSGGTGPYNSPLHF	TGTGCCAGCAGCGGAGGGACAGGGCCCTATAATTCACCCCTCCACTTT
NA	TRBV7-8	TRBD2	TRBJ2-2	CASSHISGLAGVMYTGELFF	TGTGCCAGCAGCCATATTTCCGGACTAGCGGGAGTTATGTACACCGGGGAGCTGTTTTTT
NA	TRBV11-2	NA	TRBJ2-1	CASNSGSGVYNEQFF	TGTGCCAGCAACTCGGGGTCGGGAGTCTACAATGAGCAGTTCTTC
NA	TRBV7-2	NA	TRBJ2-6	CASSLVRQVSGANVLTF	TGTGCCAGCAGCTTAGTCCGACAGGTCTCTGGGGCCAACGTCCTGACTTTC
NA	TRBV2	TRBD1	TRBJ1-3	CATNRGRSGNTIYF	TGTGCCACCAACAGGGGCCGCTCTGGAAACACCATATATTTT
NA	TRBV28	NA	TRBJ1-5	CASSLGQPLSNQPQHF	TGTGCCAGCAGTCTTGGACAGCCTCTTAGCAATCAGCCCCAGCATTTT
few	TRBV7-9	NA	TRBJ2-7	CASSTASYEQYF	TGTGCCAGCAGCACAGCTTCCTACGAGCAGTACTTC
NA	TRBV12-3/TRBV12-4	NA	TRBJ2-5	CASSLGHQETQYF	TGTGCCAGCAGTTTAGGGCACCAAGAGACCCAGTACTTC
NA	TRBV10-3	NA	TRBJ2-7	CAISAGTGEQYF	TGTGCCATCAGTGCCGGGACTGGGGAGCAGTACTTC
NA	TRBV4-1	NA	TRBJ1-2	CASSQEISSGNYGYTF	TGCGCCAGCAGCCAAGAGATAAGCAGCGGAAACTATGGCTACACCTTC
NA	TRBV13	TRBD1	TRBJ1-1	CASSSTLQGFSTEAFF	TGTGCCAGCAGCTCAACATTACAGGGGTTTAGCACTGAAGCTTTCTTT
NA	TRBV12-3/TRBV12-4	TRBD1	TRBJ1-1	CASSLQGASGAFF	TGTGCCAGCAGTCTCCAGGGGGCCAGTGGAGCTTTCTTT
NA	TRBV7-9	NA	TRBJ1-6	CASSLGDTYNSPLHF	TGTGCCAGCAGCTTAGGGGACACCTATAATTCACCCCTCCACTTT
NA	TRBV5-6	NA	TRBJ1-4	CASSFRGPATNEKLFF	TGTGCCAGCAGCTTCAGGGGCCCGGCAACTAATGAAAAACTGTTTTTT
NA	TRBV3-1/TRBV3-2	TRBD1	TRBJ1-2	CASSQMTGNYYGYTF	TGTGCCAGCAGCCAGATGACAGGGAACTACTATGGCTACACCTTC
few	TRBV24-1	NA	TRBJ1-5	CATSGQFNQPQHF	TGTGCCACCAGTGGACAGTTCAATCAGCCCCAGCATTTT
NA	TRBV7-2	TRBD2	TRBJ2-4	CASSLISRGGQAKNIQYF	TGTGCCAGCAGCTTAATCTCGCGGGGGGGCCAGGCCAAAAACATTCAGTACTTC
NA	TRBV6-8	NA	TRBJ1-6	CASRVFRSPLHF	TGTGCCAGCAGGGTTTTTCGGTCACCCCTCCACTTT
NA	TRBV13	NA	TRBJ2-3	CASSRREGSLTDTQYF	TGTGCCAGCAGCCGCCGAGAAGGGAGCCTCACAGATACGCAGTATTTT
NA	TRBV28	NA	TRBJ1-1	CASSPRGPNTEAFF	TGTGCCAGCAGTCCCCGAGGTCCGAACACTGAAGCTTTCTTT
NA	TRBV6-5	TRBD1	TRBJ1-6	CASSYSTGYNSPLHF	TGTGCCAGCAGTTATTCGACAGGGTATAATTCACCCCTCCACTTT
once	TRBV5-1	NA	TRBJ2-7	CASSFSPGYEQYF	TGCGCCAGCAGCTTCTCGCCGGGATACGAGCAGTACTTC
once	TRBV7-3	TRBD2	TRBJ2-3	CASSSSGGGTQYF	TGTGCCAGCAGCTCGTCGGGCGGGGGTACGCAGTATTTT
NA	TRBV3-1/TRBV3-2	TRBD1	TRBJ2-3	CASSQESPPSAHEGDRSFSDTQYF	TGTGCCAGCAGCCAAGAATCCCCCCCCTCGGCCCACGAAGGGGACAGGTCGTTCTCGGATACGCAGTATTTT
NA	TRBV20-1	NA	TRBJ2-1	CSASRSYNEQFF	TGCAGTGCTAGTCGGTCCTACAATGAGCAGTTCTTC
NA	TRBV4-1	NA	TRBJ1-4	CASSQDRTSTNEKLFF	TGCGCCAGCAGCCAAGATAGGACTTCAACTAATGAAAAACTGTTTTTT
NA	TRBV7-9	NA	TRBJ2-1	CASSPLQIADSHNEQFF	TGTGCCAGCAGCCCCCTTCAGATAGCGGATTCCCACAATGAGCAGTTCTTC
NA	TRBV5-1	TRBD1	TRBJ1-6	CASSLGTDRNSPLHF	TGCGCCAGCAGCTTGGGAACGGACAGGAATTCACCCCTCCACTTT
NA	TRBV28	TRBD2	TRBJ2-1	CASSPGLAGGPSSYNEQFF	TGTGCCAGCAGTCCGGGACTAGCGGGAGGGCCGTCCTCCTACAATGAGCAGTTCTTC
NA	TRBV7-2	NA	TRBJ1-2	CASSLGSGLNYGYTF	TGTGCCAGCAGCTTAGGGTCAGGGTTGAACTATGGCTACACCTTC
NA	TRBV28	TRBD2	TRBJ2-2	CASSFSGRVTGELFF	TGTGCCAGCAGTTTCAGCGGGAGGGTAACCGGGGAGCTGTTTTTT
NA	TRBV5-1	TRBD2	TRBJ2-1	CASSAQTSGSYNEQFF	TGCGCCAGCAGCGCGCAGACTAGCGGTTCTTACAATGAGCAGTTCTTC
NA	TRBV4-2	TRBD1	TRBJ2-1	CASSRGTVEQFF	TGTGCCAGCAGCCGGGGGACAGTTGAGCAGTTCTTC
NA	TRBV20-1	NA	TRBJ2-3	CSASTSSGSYTDTQYF	TGCAGTGCTAGTACCTCAAGCGGGTCCTACACAGATACGCAGTATTTT
once	TRBV28	TRBD2	TRBJ2-7	CATRGGPGNYEQYF	TGTGCCACACGGGGGGGTCCCGGGAACTACGAGCAGTACTTC
NA	TRBV19	NA	TRBJ2-3	CASSVQDTQYF	TGTGCCAGTAGTGTGCAGGATACGCAGTATTTT
NA	TRBV5-1	NA	TRBJ2-5	CASSYTGTSRETQYF	TGCGCCAGCAGCTATACCGGGACAAGCCGGGAGACCCAGTACTTC
NA	TRBV21-1	NA	TRBJ1-5	CASSGGQDNQPQHF	TGTGCCAGCAGCGGGGGACAGGACAATCAGCCCCAGCATTTT